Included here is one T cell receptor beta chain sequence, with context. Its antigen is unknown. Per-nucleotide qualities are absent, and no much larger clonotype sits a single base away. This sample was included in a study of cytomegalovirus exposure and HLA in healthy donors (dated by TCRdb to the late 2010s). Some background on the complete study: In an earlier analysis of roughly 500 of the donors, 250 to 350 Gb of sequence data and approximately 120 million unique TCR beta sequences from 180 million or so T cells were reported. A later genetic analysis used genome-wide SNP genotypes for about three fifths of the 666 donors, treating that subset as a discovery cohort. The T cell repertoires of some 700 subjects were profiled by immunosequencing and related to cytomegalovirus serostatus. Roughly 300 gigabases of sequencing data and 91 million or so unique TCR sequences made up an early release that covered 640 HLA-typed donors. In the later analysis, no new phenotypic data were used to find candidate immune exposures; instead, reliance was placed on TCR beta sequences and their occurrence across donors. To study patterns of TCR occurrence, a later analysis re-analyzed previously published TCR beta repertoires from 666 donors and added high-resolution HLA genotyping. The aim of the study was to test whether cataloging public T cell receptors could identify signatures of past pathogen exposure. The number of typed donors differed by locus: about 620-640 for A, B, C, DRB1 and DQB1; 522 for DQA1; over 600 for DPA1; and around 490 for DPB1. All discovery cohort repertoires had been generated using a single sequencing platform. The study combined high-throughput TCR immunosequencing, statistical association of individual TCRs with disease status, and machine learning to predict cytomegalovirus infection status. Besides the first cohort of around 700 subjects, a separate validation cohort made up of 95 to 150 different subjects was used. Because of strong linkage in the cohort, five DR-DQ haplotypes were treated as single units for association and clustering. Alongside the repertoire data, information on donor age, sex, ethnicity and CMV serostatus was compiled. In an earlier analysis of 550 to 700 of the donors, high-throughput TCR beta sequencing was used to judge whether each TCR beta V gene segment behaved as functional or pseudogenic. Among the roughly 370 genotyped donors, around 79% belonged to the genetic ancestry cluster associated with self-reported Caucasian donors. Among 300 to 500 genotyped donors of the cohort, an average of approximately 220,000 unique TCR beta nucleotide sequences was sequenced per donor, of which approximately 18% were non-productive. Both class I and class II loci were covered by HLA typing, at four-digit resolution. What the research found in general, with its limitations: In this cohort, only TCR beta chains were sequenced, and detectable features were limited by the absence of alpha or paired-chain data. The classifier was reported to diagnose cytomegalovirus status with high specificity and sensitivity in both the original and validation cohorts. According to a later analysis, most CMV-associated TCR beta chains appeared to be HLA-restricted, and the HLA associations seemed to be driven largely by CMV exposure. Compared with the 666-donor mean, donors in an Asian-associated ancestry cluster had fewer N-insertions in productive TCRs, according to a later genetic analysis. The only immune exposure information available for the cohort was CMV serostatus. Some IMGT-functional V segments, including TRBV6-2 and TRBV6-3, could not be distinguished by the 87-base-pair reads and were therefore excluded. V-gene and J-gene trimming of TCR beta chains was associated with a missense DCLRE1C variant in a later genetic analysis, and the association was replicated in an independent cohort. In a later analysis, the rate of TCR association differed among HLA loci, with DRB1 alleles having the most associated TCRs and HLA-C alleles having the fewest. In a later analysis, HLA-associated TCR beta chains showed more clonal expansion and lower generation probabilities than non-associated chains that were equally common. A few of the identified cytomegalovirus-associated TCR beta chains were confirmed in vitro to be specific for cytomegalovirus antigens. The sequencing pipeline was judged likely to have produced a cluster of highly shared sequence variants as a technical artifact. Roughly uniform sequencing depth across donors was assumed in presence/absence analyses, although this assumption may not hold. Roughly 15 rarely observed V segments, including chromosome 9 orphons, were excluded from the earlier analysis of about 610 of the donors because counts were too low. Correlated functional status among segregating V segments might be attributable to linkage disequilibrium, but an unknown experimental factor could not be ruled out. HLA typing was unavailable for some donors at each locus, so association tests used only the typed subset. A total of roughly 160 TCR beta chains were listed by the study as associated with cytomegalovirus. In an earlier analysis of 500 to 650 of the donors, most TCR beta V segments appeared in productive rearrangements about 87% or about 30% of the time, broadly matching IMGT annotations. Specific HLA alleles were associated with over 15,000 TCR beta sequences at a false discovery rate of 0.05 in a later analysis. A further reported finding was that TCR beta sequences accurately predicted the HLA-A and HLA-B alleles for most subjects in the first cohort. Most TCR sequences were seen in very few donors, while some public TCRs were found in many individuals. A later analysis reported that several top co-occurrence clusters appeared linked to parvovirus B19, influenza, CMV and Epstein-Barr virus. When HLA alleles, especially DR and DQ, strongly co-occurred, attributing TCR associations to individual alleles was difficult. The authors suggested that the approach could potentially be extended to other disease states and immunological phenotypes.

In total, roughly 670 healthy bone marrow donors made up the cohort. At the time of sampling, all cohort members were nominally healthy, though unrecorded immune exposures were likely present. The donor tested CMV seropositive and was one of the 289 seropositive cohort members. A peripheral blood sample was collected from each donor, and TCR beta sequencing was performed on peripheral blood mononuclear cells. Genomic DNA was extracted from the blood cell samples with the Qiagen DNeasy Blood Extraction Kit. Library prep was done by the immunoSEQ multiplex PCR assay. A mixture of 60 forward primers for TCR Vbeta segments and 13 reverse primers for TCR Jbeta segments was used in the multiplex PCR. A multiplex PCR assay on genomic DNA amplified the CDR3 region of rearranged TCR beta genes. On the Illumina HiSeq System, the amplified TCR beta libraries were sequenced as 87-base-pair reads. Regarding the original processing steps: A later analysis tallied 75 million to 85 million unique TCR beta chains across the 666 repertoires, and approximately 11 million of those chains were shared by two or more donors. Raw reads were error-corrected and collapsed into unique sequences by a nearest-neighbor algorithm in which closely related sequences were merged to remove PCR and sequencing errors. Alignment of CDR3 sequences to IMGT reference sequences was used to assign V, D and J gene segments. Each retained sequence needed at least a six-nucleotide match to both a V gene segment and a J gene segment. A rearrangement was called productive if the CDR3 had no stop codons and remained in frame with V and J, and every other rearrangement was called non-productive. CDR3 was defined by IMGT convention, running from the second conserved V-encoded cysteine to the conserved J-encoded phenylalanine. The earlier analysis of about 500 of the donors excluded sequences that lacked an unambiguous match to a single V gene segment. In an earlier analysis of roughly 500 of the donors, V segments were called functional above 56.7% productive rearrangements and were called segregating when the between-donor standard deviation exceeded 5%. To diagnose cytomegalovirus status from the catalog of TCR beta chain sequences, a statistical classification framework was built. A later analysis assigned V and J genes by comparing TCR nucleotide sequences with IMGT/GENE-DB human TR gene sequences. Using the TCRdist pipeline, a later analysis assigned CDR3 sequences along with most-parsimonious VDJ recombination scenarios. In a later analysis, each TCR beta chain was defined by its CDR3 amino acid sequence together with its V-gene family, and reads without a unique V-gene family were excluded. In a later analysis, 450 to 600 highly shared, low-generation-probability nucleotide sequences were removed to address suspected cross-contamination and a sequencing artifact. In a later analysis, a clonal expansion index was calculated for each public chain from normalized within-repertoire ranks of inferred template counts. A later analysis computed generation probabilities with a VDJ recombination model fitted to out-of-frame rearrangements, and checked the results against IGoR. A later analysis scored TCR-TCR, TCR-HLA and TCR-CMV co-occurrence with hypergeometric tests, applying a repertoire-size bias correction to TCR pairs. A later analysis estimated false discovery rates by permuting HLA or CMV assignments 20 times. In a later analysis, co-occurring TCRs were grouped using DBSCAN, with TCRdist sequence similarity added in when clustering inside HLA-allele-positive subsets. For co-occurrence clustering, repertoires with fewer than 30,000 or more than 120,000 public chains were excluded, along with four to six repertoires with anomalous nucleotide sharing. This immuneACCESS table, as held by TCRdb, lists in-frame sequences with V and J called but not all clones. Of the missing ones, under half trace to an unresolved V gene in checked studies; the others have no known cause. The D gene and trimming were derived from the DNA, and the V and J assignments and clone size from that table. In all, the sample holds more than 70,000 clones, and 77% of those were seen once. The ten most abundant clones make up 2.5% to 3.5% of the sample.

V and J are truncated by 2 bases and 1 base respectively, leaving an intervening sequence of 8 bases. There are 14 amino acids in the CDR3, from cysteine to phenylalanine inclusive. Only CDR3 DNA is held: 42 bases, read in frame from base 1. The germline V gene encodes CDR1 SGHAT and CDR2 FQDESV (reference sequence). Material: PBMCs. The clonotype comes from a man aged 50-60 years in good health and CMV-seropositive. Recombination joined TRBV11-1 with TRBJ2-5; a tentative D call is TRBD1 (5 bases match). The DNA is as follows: TGTGCCAGCAGCTTATTAGGGGTCCAAGAGACCCAGTACTTC. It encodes CASSLLGVQETQYF.